This entry concerns a single T cell receptor (beta chain). The CDR3 covers 14 residues. Germline V CDR1 and CDR2: ENHRY, SYGVKD. The V and J ends lost 7 bases and 3 bases, in that order; junction bases with no gene match: 6. The entry originates in a study of blood T cell repertoires in COVID-19. Study background: The samples span acute and convalescent COVID-19 from the United States, Italy and Spain. Sample material is recorded as cDNA or gDNA derived from T cells, B-cell-depleted T cells, or PBMCs.

In the authors' workflow: Reference gene primer amplification gave estimated nucleated cell counts. The repertoire was sequenced with immunoSEQ multiplex PCR; TCRdb's copy has only in-frame clones and lacks some. That table furnishes V, J and clone size, whereas the DNA furnished D and trimming. The table has 400,000 to 550,000 clones, about 89% seen once. The chain couples TRBV10-3 to TRBJ2-1, with 7 bases lining up with TRBD2. The receptor was derived from a woman in her thirties with acute or convalescent COVID-19. The sample comprised peripheral blood. CDR3 region: CAIKAGKDYNEQFF. The CDR3 DNA reads TGTGCCATCAAAGCGGGGAAAGACTACAATGAGCAGTTCTTC.